This T cell receptor (beta chain) was recovered during a study of blood T cells in healthy people across ages. Study-wide findings and caveats: Diversity was estimated from one million T cells, and these estimates were considered underestimates. Both naive CD4+ cell counts and diversity were greater in long-lived donors than in aged donors. Age showed a roughly linear inverse relationship with TCR beta diversity per million T cells.

Worth noting for this clonotype: What it recognizes is unknown.

Per-sample yields of isolated PBMCs were at least 6 million. Together with a sample-barcoded 5' primer, a J-beta primer mix was included in a second PCR lasting about 7 to 11 cycles. MiXCR was run by TCRdb on the 5' RACE reads, yielding one entry per CDR3 protein. The sample includes hundreds of thousands of distinct CDR3 sequences, 40% to 50% seen only once; the top ten take 15% to 25%. Germline lookup yields CDR1 DFQATT and CDR2 SNEGSKA (reference sequence). The J segment lost 7 bases and the V segment lost 5 bases, leaving 11 bases of the junction unmatched. The CDR3 has 15 amino acids. This sequence was found in a man aged 55-75 years in good health. Input material: blood. This chain uses TRBV20-1 with TRBJ1-6; 7 bases are shared with TRBD1. The CDR3 loop is CSAARQGNKNSPLHF. The DNA for the CDR3 is TGCAGTGCTGCGCGACAGGGAAATAAGAATTCACCCCTCCACTTT.